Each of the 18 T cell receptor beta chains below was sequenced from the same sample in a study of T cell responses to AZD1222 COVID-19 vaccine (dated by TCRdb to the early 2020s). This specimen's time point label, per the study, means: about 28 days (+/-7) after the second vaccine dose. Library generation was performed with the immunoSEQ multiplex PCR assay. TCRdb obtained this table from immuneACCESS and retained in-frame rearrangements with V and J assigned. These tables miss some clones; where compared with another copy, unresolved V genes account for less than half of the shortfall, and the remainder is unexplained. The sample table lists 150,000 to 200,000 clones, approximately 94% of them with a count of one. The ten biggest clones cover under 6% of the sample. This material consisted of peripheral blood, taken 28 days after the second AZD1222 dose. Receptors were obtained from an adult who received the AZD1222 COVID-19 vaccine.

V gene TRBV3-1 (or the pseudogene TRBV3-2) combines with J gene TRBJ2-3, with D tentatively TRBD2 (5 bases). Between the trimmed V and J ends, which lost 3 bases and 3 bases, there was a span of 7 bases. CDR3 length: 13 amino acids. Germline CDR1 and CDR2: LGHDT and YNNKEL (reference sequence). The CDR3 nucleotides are TGTGCCAGCAGCCATAGGGAGACAGATACGCAGTATTTT. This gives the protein CASSHRETDTQYF.

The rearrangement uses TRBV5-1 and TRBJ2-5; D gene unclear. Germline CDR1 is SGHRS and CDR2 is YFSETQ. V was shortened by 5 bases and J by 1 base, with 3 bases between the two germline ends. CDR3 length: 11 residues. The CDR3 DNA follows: TGCGCCAGCAGGTTCCAAGAGACCCAGTACTTC. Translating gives CASRFQETQYF.

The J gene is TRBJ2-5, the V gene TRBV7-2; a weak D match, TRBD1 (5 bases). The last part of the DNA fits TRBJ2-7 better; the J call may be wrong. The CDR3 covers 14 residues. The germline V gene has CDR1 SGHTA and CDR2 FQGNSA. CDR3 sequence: CASSLGDRPYEQYF. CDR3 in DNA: TGTGCCAGCAGCTTAGGCGACAGACCCTACGAGCAGTACTTC.

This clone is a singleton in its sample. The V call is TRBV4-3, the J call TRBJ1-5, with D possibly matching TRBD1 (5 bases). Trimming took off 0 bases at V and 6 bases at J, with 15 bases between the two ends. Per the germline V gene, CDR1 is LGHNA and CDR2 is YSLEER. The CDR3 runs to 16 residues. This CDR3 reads CASSQDYQGLSQPQHF. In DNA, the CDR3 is TGCGCCAGCAGCCAAGATTACCAGGGCCTTAGTCAGCCCCAGCATTTT.

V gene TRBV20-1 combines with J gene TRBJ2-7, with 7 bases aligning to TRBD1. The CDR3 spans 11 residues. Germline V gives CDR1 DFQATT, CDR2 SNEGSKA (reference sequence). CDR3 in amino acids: CSVRVGGISWV. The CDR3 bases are TGCAGTGTTAGGGTAGGGGGCATTAGTTGGGTC.

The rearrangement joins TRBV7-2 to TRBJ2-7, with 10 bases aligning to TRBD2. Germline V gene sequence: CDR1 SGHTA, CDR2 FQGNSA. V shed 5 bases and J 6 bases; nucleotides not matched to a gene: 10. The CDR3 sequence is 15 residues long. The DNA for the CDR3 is TGTGCCAGCAGCCCCCTAGCGGGAGAGTTTCGCGAGCAGTACTTC. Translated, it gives CASSPLAGEFREQYF.

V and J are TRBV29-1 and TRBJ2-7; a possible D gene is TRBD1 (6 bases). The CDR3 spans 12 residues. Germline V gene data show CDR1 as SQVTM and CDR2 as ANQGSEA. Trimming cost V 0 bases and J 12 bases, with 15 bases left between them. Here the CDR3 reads CSVEEARGIPYF. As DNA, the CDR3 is TGCAGCGTTGAAGAGGCCAGGGGAATACCGTACTTC.

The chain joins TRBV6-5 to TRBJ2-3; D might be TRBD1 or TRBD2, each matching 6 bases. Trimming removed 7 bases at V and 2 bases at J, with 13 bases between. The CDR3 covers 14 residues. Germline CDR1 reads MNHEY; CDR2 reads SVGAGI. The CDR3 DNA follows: TGTGCCAGCACACTCGGGGGCAACACAGATACGCAGTATTTT. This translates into CASTLGGNTDTQYF.

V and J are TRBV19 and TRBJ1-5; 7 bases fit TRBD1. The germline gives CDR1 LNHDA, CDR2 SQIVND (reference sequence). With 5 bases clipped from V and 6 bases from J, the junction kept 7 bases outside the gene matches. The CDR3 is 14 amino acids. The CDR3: CASSPLTGRQPQHF. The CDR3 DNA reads TGTGCCAGTAGTCCCTTGACAGGGCGTCAGCCCCAGCATTTT.

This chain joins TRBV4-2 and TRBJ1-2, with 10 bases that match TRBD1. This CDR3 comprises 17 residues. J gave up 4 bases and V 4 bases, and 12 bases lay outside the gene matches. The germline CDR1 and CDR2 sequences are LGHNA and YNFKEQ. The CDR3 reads CASSPPGTGVFVYGYTF. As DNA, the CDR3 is TGTGCCAGCAGCCCCCCCGGGACAGGGGTTTTTGTCTATGGCTACACCTTC.

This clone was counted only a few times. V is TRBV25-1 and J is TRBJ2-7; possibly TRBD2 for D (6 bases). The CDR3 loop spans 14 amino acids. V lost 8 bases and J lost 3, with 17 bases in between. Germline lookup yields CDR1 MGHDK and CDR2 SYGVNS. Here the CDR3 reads CASAPMGLLYEQYF. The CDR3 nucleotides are TGTGCCAGCGCCCCGATGGGACTTCTCTACGAGCAGTACTTC.

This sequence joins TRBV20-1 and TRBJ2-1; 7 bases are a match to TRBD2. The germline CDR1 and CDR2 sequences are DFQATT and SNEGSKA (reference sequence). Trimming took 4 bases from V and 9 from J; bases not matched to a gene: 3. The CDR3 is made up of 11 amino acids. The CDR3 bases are TGCAGTGCTACTTCGGGGGGTGAGCAGTTCTTC. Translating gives CSATSGGEQFF.

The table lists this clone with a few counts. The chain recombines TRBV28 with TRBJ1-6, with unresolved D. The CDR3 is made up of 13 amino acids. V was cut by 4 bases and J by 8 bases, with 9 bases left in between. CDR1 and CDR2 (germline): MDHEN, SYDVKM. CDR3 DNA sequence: TGTGCCAGCAGTTCCCACGGTTATTCACCCCTCCACTTT. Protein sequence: CASSSHGYSPLHF.

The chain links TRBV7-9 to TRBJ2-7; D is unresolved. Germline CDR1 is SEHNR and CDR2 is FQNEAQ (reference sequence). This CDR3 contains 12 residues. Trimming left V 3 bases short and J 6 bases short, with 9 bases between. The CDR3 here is CASSFPSSEQYF. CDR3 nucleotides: TGTGCCAGCAGCTTTCCAAGCTCCGAGCAGTACTTC.

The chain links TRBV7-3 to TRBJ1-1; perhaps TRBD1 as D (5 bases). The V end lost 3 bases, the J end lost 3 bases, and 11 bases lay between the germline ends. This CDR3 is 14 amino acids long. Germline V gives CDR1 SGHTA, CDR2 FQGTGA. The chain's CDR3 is CASSFGGFDTEAFF. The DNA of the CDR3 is TGTGCCAGCAGCTTCGGGGGATTCGACACTGAAGCTTTCTTT.

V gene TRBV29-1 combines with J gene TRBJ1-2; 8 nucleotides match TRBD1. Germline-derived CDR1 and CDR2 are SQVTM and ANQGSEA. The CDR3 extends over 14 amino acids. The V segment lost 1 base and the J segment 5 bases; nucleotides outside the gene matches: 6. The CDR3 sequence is CSVEGTGGSYGYTF. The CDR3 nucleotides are TGCAGCGTTGAAGGCACAGGGGGAAGTTATGGCTACACCTTC.

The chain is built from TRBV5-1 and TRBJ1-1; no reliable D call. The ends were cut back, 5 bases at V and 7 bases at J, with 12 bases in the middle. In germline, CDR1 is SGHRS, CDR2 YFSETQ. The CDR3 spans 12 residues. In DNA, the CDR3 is TGCGCCAGCAGAGCACGGGAAAGTGAAGCTTTCTTT. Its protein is CASRARESEAFF.

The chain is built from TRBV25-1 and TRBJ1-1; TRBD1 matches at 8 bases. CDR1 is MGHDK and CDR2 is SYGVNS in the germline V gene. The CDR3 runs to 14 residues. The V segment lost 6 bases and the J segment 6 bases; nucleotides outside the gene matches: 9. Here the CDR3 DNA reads TGTGCCAGCAGGGGCAACGGACAGGGTGCTGAAGCTTTCTTT. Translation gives CASRGNGQGAEAFF.